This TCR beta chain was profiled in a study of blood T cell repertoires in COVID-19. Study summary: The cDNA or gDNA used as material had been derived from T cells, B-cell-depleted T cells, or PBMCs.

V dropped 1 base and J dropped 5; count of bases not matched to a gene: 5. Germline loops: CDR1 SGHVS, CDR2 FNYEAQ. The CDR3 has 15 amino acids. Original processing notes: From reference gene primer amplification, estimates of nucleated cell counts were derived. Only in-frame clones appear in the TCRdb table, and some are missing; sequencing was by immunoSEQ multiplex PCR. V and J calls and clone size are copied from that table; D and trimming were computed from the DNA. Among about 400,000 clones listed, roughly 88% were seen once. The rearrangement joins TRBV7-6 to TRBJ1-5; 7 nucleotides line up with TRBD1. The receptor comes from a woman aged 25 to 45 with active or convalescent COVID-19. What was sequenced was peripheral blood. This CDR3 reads CASSLDPGGYQPQHF. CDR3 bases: TGTGCCAGCAGCTTAGACCCAGGGGGGTATCAGCCCCAGCATTTT.